This T cell receptor (beta chain) stems from a study of regulatory T cells in long-lasting Graves disease. Construction of the TCR beta libraries employed iRepertoire HTBI primers in conjunction with Arm-PCR of CDR3 regions. TCRdb redid the calling of the multiplex PCR reads with MiXCR, one entry per CDR3 protein. Of roughly 610,000 distinct CDR3 sequences in the sample, about 16% are singletons; the top ten hold 12%. This clonotype was recorded at least ten times. What it recognizes is unknown. Study-wide points: New patients shared more than 750 public clonotypes, fewer than the approximately 2,700 shared by persistent patients. Relative to newly diagnosed Graves' patients, persistent ones had lower TCR diversity.

Time point denoted: newly diagnosed GD, antithyroid drugs for less than 3 months. Construction of the TCR library relied on RNA isolated from PBMCs. The same sample was also used in a study of T cells in Graves' hyperthyroidism and ophthalmopathy.

The receptor was isolated from a man younger than 30 with Graves disease. The source material was peripheral blood mononuclear cells (PBMCs), sampled at new diagnosis, from a patient treated with antithyroid drugs.

CDR3 region: CSATPLESAQETQYF. CDR3 in DNA: TGCAGCGCAACCCCTCTGGAAAGCGCCCAAGAGACCCAGTACTTC. The V gene is TRBV29-1, the J gene TRBJ2-5; D uncertain. The CDR3 contains 15 residues. Germline-derived CDR1 and CDR2 are SQVTM and ANQGSEA. The V gene lost 7 bases and the J gene lost 1 base, with 19 bases spanning the gap.